This paragraph covers one TCR beta chain sequence. This entry comes from a study of technical replicates of blood from several donors. The CDR3 spans 14 residues. The J segment lost 2 bases and the V segment lost 7 bases, leaving 5 bases of the junction unmatched. Germline lookup yields CDR1 MNHNY and CDR2 SVGAGI (reference sequence). Sequencing was performed with immunoSEQ multiplex PCR; in TCRdb, only in-frame clones are kept and a portion is missing. In the table there are roughly 90,000 clones, roughly 90% of which are singletons. This receptor was obtained from a human donor in good health. The chain employs TRBV6-6 and TRBJ1-1, with 9 bases aligning to TRBD1. Input material: T cells isolated from PBMCs. The CDR3 DNA follows: TGTGCCAGCACTAGACAGGGGGTCAACACTGAAGCTTTCTTT. It is translated as CASTRQGVNTEAFF.